Listed here are 15 T cell receptor beta chains from one sample, sequenced in a study of OX40 agonist ivuxolimab in advanced cancers. Profiling relied on immunoSEQ multiplex PCR, and the TCRdb table lists in-frame clones only, not all of them. The sample records about 47,000 clones, 80% to 90% being singletons. The material was CD4+ or CD8+ T cells sorted from blood, obtained in a trial of the OX40 agonist ivuxolimab. These receptors came from an adult with an advanced solid tumor such as melanoma, head and neck, liver or kidney cancer.

The V and J genes are TRBV21-1 and TRBJ2-2. TRBV21-1 has pseudogene status. This CDR3 has 16 residues. The CDR3 DNA reads TGTGCCAGCAGCAAAGTCGAAACCGAGAACACCGGGGAGCTGTTTTTT. Its protein product is CASSKVETENTGELFF.

There are a few counts of this clone. The chain joins TRBV18 to TRBJ2-4, with 7 bases that match TRBD1. From germline, CDR1 is KGHSH and CDR2 LQKENI. The trim removed 3 bases at V and 1 base at J, leaving 0 bases unmatched. The CDR3 consists of 14 residues. DNA for the CDR3: TGTGCCAGCTCACCGGACAGGGCCAAAAACATTCAGTACTTC. Translation gives CASSPDRAKNIQYF. Complete variable domain (other parts from reference TRBV18 and TRBJ2-4): NAGVMQNPRHLVRRRGQEARLRCSPMKGHSHVYWYRQLPEEGLKFMVYLQKENIIDESGMPKERFSAEFPKEGPSILRIQQVVRGDSAAYFCASSPDRAKNIQYFGAGTRLSVL.

The chain combines TRBV19 with TRBJ1-1; 8 nucleotides line up with TRBD1. J gave up 1 base and V 4 bases, and 5 bases lay outside the gene matches. This CDR3 comprises 15 residues. Germline loops: CDR1 LNHDA, CDR2 SQIVND (reference sequence). CDR3 loop: CASSTRQGQNTEAFF. CDR3 bases: TGTGCCAGTAGTACTCGACAGGGGCAGAACACTGAAGCTTTCTTT.

The rearrangement joins TRBV5-5 to TRBJ2-5, with TRBD1 identical over 7 bases. CDR1 is SGHKS, CDR2 YYEKEE, per germline (reference sequence). This CDR3 is 16 amino acids long. Trimming removed 1 base from V and 4 bases from J; junction bases left unmatched: 10. CDR3 coding DNA: TGTGCCAGCAGCTTGACCCCGGGACAGACCGGAGAGACCCAGTACTTC. This codes for CASSLTPGQTGETQYF. The whole variable domain, remainder taken from reference TRBV5-5 and TRBJ2-5, is DAGVTQSPTHLIKTRGQQVTLRCSPISGHKSVSWYQQVLGQGPQFIFQYYEKEERGRGNFPDRFSARQFPNYSSELNVNALLLGDSALYLCASSLTPGQTGETQYFGPGTRLLVL.

This chain connects TRBV6-5 to TRBJ2-7, with D perhaps being TRBD1 or TRBD2 (5 bases each). V gave up 0 bases and J gave up 6 bases, with 6 bases separating them. The CDR3 has 12 amino acids. The germline CDR1 and CDR2 sequences are MNHEY and SVGAGI. CDR3 sequence reads: CASSYSRGEQYF. The DNA of the CDR3 is TGTGCCAGCAGTTACTCGAGGGGCGAGCAGTACTTC.

The CDR3 DNA is TGTGCCAGCAGCTCGCTAGCGAACACCGGGGAGCTGTTTTTT. Its protein product is CASSSLANTGELFF. The chain uses TRBV7-2 and TRBJ2-2; D unresolved. This CDR3 region has 14 residues. Germline assignment: CDR1 SGHTA and CDR2 FQGNSA. Trimming removed 4 bases at V and 0 bases at J, with 6 bases between.

This chain connects TRBV18 to TRBJ1-3; D is unresolved. Looked up from germline, CDR1 is KGHSH and CDR2 is LQKENI. Trimming cost V 6 bases and J 0 bases, with 6 bases left between them. This CDR3 has 13 amino acids. CDR3 DNA: TGTGCCAGCTCCACGAACTCTGGAAACACCATATATTTT. This gives the protein CASSTNSGNTIYF.

The rearrangement uses TRBV9 and TRBJ2-7; D not resolved. The CDR3 extends over 15 amino acids. CDR1 and CDR2 (germline): SGDLS, YYNGEE. The ends were cut back, 2 bases at V and 3 bases at J, with 15 bases in the middle. The CDR3 here is CASSVGWRDDYEQYF. CDR3 nucleotides: TGTGCCAGCAGCGTCGGCTGGCGTGACGACTACGAGCAGTACTTC.

V gene TRBV6-6 combines with J gene TRBJ2-7, with 9 bases lining up with TRBD1. The CDR3 runs 15 residues. Germline V lookup: CDR1 MNHNY, CDR2 SVGAGI (reference sequence). Germline trimming cut 6 bases from V and 2 bases from J; bases unmatched to any gene: 8. As DNA, the CDR3 is TGTGCCAGCAGCCCCGGGACAGGGAGAACCTACGAGCAGTACTTC. This translates into CASSPGTGRTYEQYF.

The count of this clone is one. V gene TRBV5-4 combines with J gene TRBJ1-1, with 8 bases identical to TRBD1. This CDR3 region has 14 residues. Germline CDR1 and CDR2: SGHNT and YYREEE (reference sequence). V gave up 2 bases and J gave up 3 bases; unmatched junction bases: 3. DNA for the CDR3: TGTGCCAGCAGCTTTACAGGGGGATACACTGAAGCTTTCTTT. Translated: CASSFTGGYTEAFF.

This sequence joins TRBV28 and TRBJ2-3; 8 nucleotides match TRBD1. Germline CDR1 is MDHEN and CDR2 is SYDVKM. The CDR3 covers 14 residues. J gave up 4 bases and V 10 bases, and 10 bases lay outside the gene matches. This CDR3 is CATQQGEEPDTQYF. CDR3 nucleotides: TGTGCCACCCAACAGGGGGAGGAACCAGATACGCAGTATTTT.

This chain joins TRBV28 and TRBJ1-4, with TRBD1 matching 7 bases. Germline loops: CDR1 MDHEN, CDR2 SYDVKM. V was clipped by 5 bases and J by 7 bases; unmatched bases: 10. This CDR3 has 15 amino acids. CDR3 bases: TGTGCCAGCAGTCACCCCGGGACAGCAATTGAAAAACTGTTTTTT. It specifies CASSHPGTAIEKLFF.

J is TRBJ1-3 and V is TRBV4-2, with D possibly TRBD1 on 5 matching bases. With 4 bases removed from V and 1 base from J, the gap between germline ends came to 8 bases. The CDR3 runs 14 residues. CDR1 and CDR2 (germline): LGHNA, YNFKEQ. For the CDR3, the DNA is TGTGCCAGCAGCCGCGGGGGGTCTGGAAACACCATATATTTT. Translating gives CASSRGGSGNTIYF.

The chain has TRBV11-2 and TRBJ1-2; D gene uncertain. Between the trimmed V and J ends, which lost 3 bases and 4 bases, there was a span of 6 bases. Per the germline V gene, CDR1 is SGHAT and CDR2 is FQNNGV. The CDR3 extends over 12 amino acids. The CDR3 coding sequence is TGTGCCAGCAGCTTCGACGGCTATGGCTACACCTTC. Translation: CASSFDGYGYTF.

This clone was counted a few times. This chain joins TRBV28 and TRBJ1-5, with D unclear. The CDR3 covers 11 residues. Trimming took off 5 bases at V and 11 bases at J, with 10 bases between the two ends. Germline CDR1 MDHEN, CDR2 SYDVKM. CDR3 nucleotide sequence: TGTGCCAGCAGTGCGACCCTGGCCCAGCATTTT. Translated, it gives CASSATLAQHF.